In its sample, the clone carrying this TCR beta chain was seen many times. Its antigen remains unidentified. Arm-PCR of CDR3 regions with iRepertoire HTBI primers generated TCR beta libraries. TCRdb re-called the multiplex PCR reads through MiXCR, storing one row per CDR3 protein. The data contain fewer than 400,000 distinct CDR3 sequences, around a fifth of them singletons. This entry comes from a study of regulatory T cells in long-lasting Graves disease. Study-wide background: Positive TSH receptor antibodies alongside over 5 years of antithyroid drugs were what marked Graves' disease as persistent.

Described time point: persistent/refractory GD, antithyroid drugs over 5 years with positive TRAb. RNA from PBMCs was the source of the TCR library. Study-wide findings and caveats: More public clonotypes were shared by persistent patients (2,741) than by new patients (approximately 1,000).

The sequence was obtained from a female donor with Graves disease. The material was peripheral blood mononuclear cells (PBMCs), obtained when the disease was refractory, from a patient treated with antithyroid drugs.

CDR3 bases: TGTGCCAGCTCACCACGGGAGGGAAGGGAGACCCAGTACTTC. Amino acids: CASSPREGRETQYF. J is TRBJ2-5 and V is TRBV18, with 7 nucleotides matching TRBD2. This CDR3 region has 14 residues. CDR1 and CDR2 (germline): KGHSH, LQKENI. Germline trimming cut 1 base from V and 5 bases from J; bases unmatched to any gene: 4. Using reference TRBV18 and TRBJ2-5 for the parts outside the CDR3, the full variable domain is NAGVMQNPRHLVRRRGQEARLRCSPMKGHSHVYWYRQLPEEGLKFMVYLQKENIIDESGMPKERFSAEFPKEGPSILRIQQVVRGDSAAYFCASSPREGRETQYFGPGTRLLVL.